This entry features one T cell receptor (beta chain) sequence. Its matching antigen is unknown. This sample was included in a study of T cells after yellow fever vaccination. On the study more broadly: Fractions of limited cellularity were prepared by means of SMART-Seq v4 Ultra Low Input. Study-wide points: Weaker, the secondary response peaked sooner, at day 5 versus 15. Clonotypes appearing in both CD4 and CD8 compartments existed, and their share was small. Reappearing after the booster were most of the clones from primary vaccination (almost 97% CD4, approximately 89% CD8).

The ends were cut back, 3 bases at V and 4 bases at J, with 6 bases in the middle. The length of the CDR3 is 12 residues. CDR1 is DFQATT and CDR2 is SNEGSKA in the germline V gene (reference sequence). TCRdb itself ran the 5' RACE reads through MiXCR, one entry per CDR3 protein. The table has roughly 500,000 distinct CDR3 sequences, less than 20% seen once. The source was PBMCs, collected 15 days after the yellow fever booster vaccination. This chain uses TRBV20-1 with TRBJ2-2; perhaps D is TRBD1 or TRBD2 (5 bases each). The clonotype originates from a young man who received the YFV17D yellow fever vaccine. CDR3 sequence (DNA): TGCAGTGCTAGGGGACCCACCGGGGAGCTGTTTTTT. Translation: CSARGPTGELFF.